The next 18 T cell receptor beta chains were all read from a single sample in a study of T cells after yellow fever vaccination. TCRdb reprocessed the 5' RACE reads with MiXCR, giving one entry per CDR3 protein. This table has 610,000 or so distinct CDR3 sequences, roughly an eighth appearing once. Sequenced material: PBMCs, taken on the day of the yellow fever booster vaccination. All receptors come from a man aged 25 to 40 who received the YFV17D yellow fever vaccine.

The rearrangement uses TRBV28 and TRBJ2-7; 16 nucleotides line up with TRBD2. Germline CDR1 and CDR2: MDHEN and SYDVKM. V lost 5 bases to trimming and J lost 9 bases; unmatched junction nucleotides: 7. The CDR3 consists of 15 residues. CDR3 amino acids: CASSLGTSGRAMQYF. Written as DNA, the CDR3 is TGTGCCAGCAGTCTTGGGACTAGCGGGAGGGCCATGCAGTACTTC.

This clonotype was counted at least ten times. Written as DNA, the CDR3 is TGTGCCAGCAGGTGGGGGGGGGATCAGCCCCAGCATTTT. Amino acids: CASRWGGDQPQHF. The chain couples TRBV12-3 or TRBV12-4 to TRBJ1-5; D is perhaps TRBD1 (5 bases). V was trimmed by 6 bases and J by 5 bases, leaving 11 bases between them. CDR3 size: 13 residues.

This clonotype was observed a few times. The chain has TRBV7-2 and TRBJ2-7; 8 bases are a match to TRBD2. Looked up from germline, CDR1 is SGHTA and CDR2 is FQGNSA. V shed 5 bases and J 5 bases; nucleotides not matched to a gene: 11. The CDR3 totals 15 residues. The CDR3 coding sequence is TGTGCCAGCAGCCCCGTAAGCGGGAGAGGGAACGAGCAGTACTTC. Its translation: CASSPVSGRGNEQYF.

This clonotype has a handful of counts. The chain uses TRBV7-9 and TRBJ2-3; D perhaps matches TRBD2 (6 bases). CDR3 length: 14 amino acids. CDR1 and CDR2 (germline): SEHNR, FQNEAQ (reference sequence). V was shortened by 1 base and J by 5 bases, with 10 bases between the two germline ends. The CDR3 DNA follows: TGTGCCAGCAGCTTAGTGGGGGGAAAAGATACGCAGTATTTT. Translated: CASSLVGGKDTQYF. Drawing the rest from reference TRBV7-9 and TRBJ2-3, the complete variable domain is DTGVSQNPRHKITKRGQNVTFRCDPISEHNRLYWYRQTLGQGPEFLTYFQNEAQLEKSRLLSDRFSAERPKGSFSTLEIQRTEQGDSAMYLCASSLVGGKDTQYFGPGTRLTVL.

At least ten counts were recorded for this clonotype. The chain links TRBV20-1 to TRBJ2-1, with TRBD2 matching over 8 bases. Germline loops: CDR1 DFQATT, CDR2 SNEGSKA (reference sequence). The V and J ends lost 5 bases and 7 bases, in that order; junction bases with no gene match: 4. The CDR3 runs to 12 residues. The CDR3 loop is CSAGPGGNEQFF. The CDR3 DNA follows: TGCAGTGCTGGACCGGGGGGGAATGAGCAGTTCTTC.

This clonotype has more than one count but fewer than ten. The rearrangement joins TRBV29-1 to TRBJ2-7; the D gene is possibly TRBD2 (6 bases). The V gene lost 3 bases and the J gene lost 3 bases, with 12 bases spanning the gap. Germline values: CDR1 SQVTM, CDR2 ANQGSEA. The CDR3 has 13 residues. The CDR3 loop is CSVEVGGSYEQYF. The CDR3 bases are TGCAGCGTTGAGGTGGGAGGAAGCTACGAGCAGTACTTC.

J is TRBJ2-7 and V is TRBV20-1; the D gene is possibly TRBD2 (5 bases). CDR1 DFQATT and CDR2 SNEGSKA come from the germline V gene (reference sequence). Trimming took off 1 base at V and 4 bases at J, with 8 bases between the two ends. The CDR3 is 12 residues long. CDR3 sequence: CSARVWEYEQYF. DNA of the CDR3: TGCAGTGCTAGAGTGTGGGAGTACGAGCAGTACTTC.

CDR3 DNA: TGCAGTGCTAGTAGGAGGGGCTGGGATCAGCCCCAGCATTTT. It translates to CSASRRGWDQPQHF. The rearrangement links TRBV20-1 to TRBJ1-5; tentative D call: TRBD1 (5 bases). Trimming pared 3 bases from V and 5 bases from J, leaving 14 bases between. This CDR3 is built from 14 residues. The germline CDR1 and CDR2 sequences are DFQATT and SNEGSKA (reference sequence).

This clonotype has a handful of counts. V usage is TRBV7-9 and J usage is TRBJ2-7; 12 nucleotides line up with TRBD2. The CDR3 contains 15 residues. From germline, CDR1 is SEHNR and CDR2 FQNEAQ (reference sequence). Trimming cost V 3 bases and J 5 bases; bases outside gene matches: 5. The CDR3 DNA sequence: TGTGCCAGCAGCTTGACTAGCGGGAGTGGCCACGAGCAGTACTTC. It yields the protein CASSLTSGSGHEQYF.

This clonotype turned up a few times. The chain is built from TRBV5-4 and TRBJ2-6; D unresolved. Trimming cost V 4 bases and J 1 base, with 6 bases left between them. The CDR3 length is 14 residues. Looked up from germline, CDR1 is SGHNT and CDR2 is YYREEE (reference sequence). CDR3 residues: CASSTDSGANVLTF. CDR3 nucleotide sequence: TGTGCCAGCAGCACGGATTCTGGGGCCAACGTCCTGACTTTC.

This clonotype came up a few times. The gene calls are TRBV7-2 and TRBJ1-1; 9 bases align to TRBD1. The CDR3 is 15 residues long. V lost 4 bases to trimming and J lost 0 bases; unmatched junction nucleotides: 3. In germline, CDR1 is SGHTA, CDR2 FQGNSA. CDR3 DNA sequence: TGTGCCAGCAGCTCCGGGACAGGGCTGAACACTGAAGCTTTCTTT. Amino acid sequence: CASSSGTGLNTEAFF.

The chain's CDR3 is CASSGTGIATNEKLFF. CDR3 sequence (DNA): TGTGCCAGCAGCGGGACAGGGATTGCAACTAATGAAAAACTGTTTTTT. This chain connects TRBV4-2 to TRBJ1-4; 9 bases align to TRBD1. Trimming at V came to 5 bases and at J to 0 bases, leaving 4 bases not matched to a gene. The CDR3 has 16 residues. The germline V gene has CDR1 LGHNA and CDR2 YNFKEQ.

This chain joins TRBV7-2 and TRBJ2-3, with D maybe TRBD1 (5 bases). This CDR3 is 16 amino acids long. V was trimmed by 1 base and J by 6 bases, leaving 17 bases between them. Looked up from germline, CDR1 is SGHTA and CDR2 is FQGNSA. CDR3 region: CASSLEWGDPRDTQYF. The DNA for the CDR3 is TGTGCCAGCAGCTTAGAGTGGGGCGATCCCAGGGATACGCAGTATTTT.

This clonotype has only a few counts. The rearrangement joins TRBV9 to TRBJ2-5; D is undetermined. Germline-derived CDR1 and CDR2 are SGDLS and YYNGEE. CDR3 length: 13 residues. Trimming took off 3 bases at V and 5 bases at J, with 11 bases between the two ends. CDR3 nucleotides: TGTGCCAGCAGCGCGCACCATAGGGAGACCCAGTACTTC. It yields the protein CASSAHHRETQYF.

This clonotype was seen a handful of times. This chain links TRBV20-1 with TRBJ2-7, with TRBD2 matching over 7 bases. J lost 1 base, V lost 6 bases, and 9 bases had no gene match. This CDR3 is 14 amino acids long. Germline values: CDR1 DFQATT, CDR2 SNEGSKA (reference sequence). CDR3 sequence reads: CSARRASGSYEQYF. The CDR3 DNA follows: TGCAGTGCCAGAAGGGCTAGCGGATCCTACGAGCAGTACTTC.

This rearrangement joins TRBV6-5 to TRBJ1-4; a possible D gene is TRBD1 (5 bases). Germline V lookup: CDR1 MNHEY, CDR2 SVGAGI. This CDR3 region has 15 residues. Trimming shortened V by 0 bases and J by 7 bases, and 12 bases separated the two germline ends. The CDR3: CASSYSARASEKLFF. As DNA, the CDR3 is TGTGCCAGCAGTTACTCAGCCAGGGCGAGTGAAAAACTGTTTTTT.

At least ten counts were recorded for this clonotype. The V gene is TRBV12-3 or TRBV12-4, the J gene TRBJ1-2; 12 bases agree with TRBD1. V was pared by 2 bases and J by 8 bases, with 6 bases of the junction left unmatched. This CDR3 contains 15 residues. This chain's CDR3 is CASSLSGQGAQGYTF. DNA of the CDR3: TGTGCCAGCAGTTTATCGGGACAGGGGGCGCAAGGCTACACCTTC.

This clonotype has only a few counts. The chain employs TRBV6-5 and TRBJ1-6, with TRBD1 matching 7 bases. Per the germline V gene, CDR1 is MNHEY and CDR2 is SVGAGI. This CDR3 contains 15 residues. Trimming removed 2 bases from V and 10 bases from J; junction bases left unmatched: 8. CDR3 nucleotide sequence: TGTGCCAGCAGTTACAGTAACAGGGGCGGCTCACCCCTCCACTTT. Its protein is CASSYSNRGGSPLHF.